This TCR beta chain was profiled in a study of read filtering for tumor transcriptome and immune sequencing. From 300 to 450 ng of RNA, a library with molecular barcoded alpha/delta and beta/gamma adaptors was made. TCRdb independently ran MiXCR on the reads; one entry per CDR3 protein. This sample has about 130,000 distinct CDR3 sequences; roughly 13% occur once, and the top ten carry 8% to 9%. Trimming shortened V by 4 bases and J by 4 bases, and 1 base separated the two germline ends. The germline V gene has CDR1 SQVTM and CDR2 ANQGSEA. This CDR3 spans 10 amino acids. This clonotype showed up many times.

V is TRBV29-1 and J is TRBJ2-2, with unresolved D. The clonotype was recovered from a donor at least 40 years old with multiple myeloma. The sample was a population of CD138-negative cells sorted from bone marrow. CDR3 nucleotide sequence: TGCAGCGTTGGCACCGGGGAGCTGTTTTTT. The encoded protein is CSVGTGELFF.